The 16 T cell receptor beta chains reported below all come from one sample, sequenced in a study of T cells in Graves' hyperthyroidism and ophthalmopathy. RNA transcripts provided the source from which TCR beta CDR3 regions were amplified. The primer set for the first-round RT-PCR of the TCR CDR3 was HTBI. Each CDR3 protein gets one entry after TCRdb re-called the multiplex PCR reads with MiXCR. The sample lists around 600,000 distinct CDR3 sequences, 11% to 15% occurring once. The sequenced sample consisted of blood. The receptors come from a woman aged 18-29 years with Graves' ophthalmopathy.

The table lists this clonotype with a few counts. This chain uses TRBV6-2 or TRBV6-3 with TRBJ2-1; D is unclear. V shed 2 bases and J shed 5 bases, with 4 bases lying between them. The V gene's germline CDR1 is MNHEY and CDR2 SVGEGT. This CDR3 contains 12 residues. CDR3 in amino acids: CASSYADNEQFF. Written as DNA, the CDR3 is TGTGCCAGCAGTTACGCCGACAATGAGCAGTTCTTC.

The CDR3 coding sequence is TGTGCCAGCAGGCCTCTCAGAAGCGAACAAGAGACCCAGTACTTC. Protein sequence: CASRPLRSEQETQYF. V is TRBV27 and J is TRBJ2-5; unclear D gene. V lost 6 bases, J lost 2 bases, and 16 bases lay in between. Per germline, CDR1 MNHEY and CDR2 SMNVEV (reference sequence). The CDR3 is 15 residues long.

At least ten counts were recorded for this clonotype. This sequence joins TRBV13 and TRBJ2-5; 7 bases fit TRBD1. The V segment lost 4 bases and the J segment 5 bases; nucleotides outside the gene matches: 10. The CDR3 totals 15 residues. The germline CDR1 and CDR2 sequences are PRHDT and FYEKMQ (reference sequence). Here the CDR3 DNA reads TGTGCCAGCAGCTCAGAGGGGACAGAAATGGAGACCCAGTACTTC. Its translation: CASSSEGTEMETQYF.

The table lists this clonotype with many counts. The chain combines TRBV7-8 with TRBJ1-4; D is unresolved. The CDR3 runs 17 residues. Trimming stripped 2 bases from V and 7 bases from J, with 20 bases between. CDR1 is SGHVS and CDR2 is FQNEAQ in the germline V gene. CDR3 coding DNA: TGTGCCAGCAGCTTAAAAGGAGGGTTTTCGAGAGGTGAAAAACTGTTTTTT. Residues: CASSLKGGFSRGEKLFF.

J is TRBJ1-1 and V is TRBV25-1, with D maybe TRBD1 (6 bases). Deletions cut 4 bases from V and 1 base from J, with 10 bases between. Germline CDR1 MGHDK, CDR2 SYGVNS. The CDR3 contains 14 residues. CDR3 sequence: CASSGGLWNTEAFF. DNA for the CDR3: TGTGCCAGCAGTGGGGGGCTTTGGAACACTGAAGCTTTCTTT.

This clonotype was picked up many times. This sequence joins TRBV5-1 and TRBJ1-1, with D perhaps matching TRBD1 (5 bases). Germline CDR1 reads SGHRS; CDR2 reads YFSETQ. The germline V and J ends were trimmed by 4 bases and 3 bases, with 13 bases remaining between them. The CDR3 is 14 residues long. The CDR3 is CASSPRVLDTEAFF. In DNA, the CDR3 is TGCGCCAGCAGCCCCAGGGTACTGGACACTGAAGCTTTCTTT.

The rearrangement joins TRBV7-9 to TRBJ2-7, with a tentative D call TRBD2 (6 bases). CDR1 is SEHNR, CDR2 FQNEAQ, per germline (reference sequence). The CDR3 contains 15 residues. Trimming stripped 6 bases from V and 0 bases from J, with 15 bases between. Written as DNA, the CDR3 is TGTGCCAGCAGTAGATCTAGCGTCAACTCCTACGAGCAGTACTTC. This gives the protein CASSRSSVNSYEQYF.

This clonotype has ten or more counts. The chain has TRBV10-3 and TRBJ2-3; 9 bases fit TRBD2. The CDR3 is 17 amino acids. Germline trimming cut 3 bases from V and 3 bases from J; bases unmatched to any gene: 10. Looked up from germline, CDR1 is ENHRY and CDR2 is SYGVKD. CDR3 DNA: TGTGCCATCAGTGACACCGGGACTAGCCTGGGGACAGATACGCAGTATTTT. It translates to CAISDTGTSLGTDTQYF.

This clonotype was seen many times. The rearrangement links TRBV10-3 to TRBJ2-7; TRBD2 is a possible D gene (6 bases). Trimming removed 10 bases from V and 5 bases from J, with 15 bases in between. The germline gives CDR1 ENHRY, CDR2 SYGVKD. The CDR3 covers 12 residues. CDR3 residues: CATLGTLNEQYF. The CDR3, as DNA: TGTGCCACTCTAGGGACTCTCAACGAGCAGTACTTC.

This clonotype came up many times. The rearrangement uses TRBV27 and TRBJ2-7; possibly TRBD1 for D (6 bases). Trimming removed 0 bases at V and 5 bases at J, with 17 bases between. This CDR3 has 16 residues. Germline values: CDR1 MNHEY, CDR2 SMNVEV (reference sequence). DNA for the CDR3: TGTGCCAGCAGTTTATCGTGGGGACACCACTGGAACGAGCAGTACTTC. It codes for CASSLSWGHHWNEQYF.

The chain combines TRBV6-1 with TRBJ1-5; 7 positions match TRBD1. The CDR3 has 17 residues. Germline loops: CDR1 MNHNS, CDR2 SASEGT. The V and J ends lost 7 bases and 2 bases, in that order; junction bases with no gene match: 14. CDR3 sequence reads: CASMRYGGGGGNQPQHF. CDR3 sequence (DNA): TGTGCCAGCATGAGATACGGGGGAGGGGGCGGCAATCAGCCCCAGCATTTT.

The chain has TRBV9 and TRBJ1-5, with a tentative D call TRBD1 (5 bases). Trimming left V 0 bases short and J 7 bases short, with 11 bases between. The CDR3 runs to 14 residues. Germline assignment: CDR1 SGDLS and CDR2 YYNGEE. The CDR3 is CASSVGGEEQPQHF. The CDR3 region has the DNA TGTGCCAGCAGCGTAGGGGGGGAGGAGCAGCCCCAGCATTTT.

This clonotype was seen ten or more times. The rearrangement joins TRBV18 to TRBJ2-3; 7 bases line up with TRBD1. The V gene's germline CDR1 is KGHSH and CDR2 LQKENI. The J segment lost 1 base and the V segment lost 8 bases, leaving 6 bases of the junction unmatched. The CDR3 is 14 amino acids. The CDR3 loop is CASSPGQGTDTQYF. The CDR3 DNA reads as TGTGCCAGCAGCCCTGGACAGGGCACAGATACGCAGTATTTT.

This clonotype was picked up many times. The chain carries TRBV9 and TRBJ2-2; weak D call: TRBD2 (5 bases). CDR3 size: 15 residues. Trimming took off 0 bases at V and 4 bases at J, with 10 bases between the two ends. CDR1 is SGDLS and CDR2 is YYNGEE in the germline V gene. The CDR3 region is CASSVVGDPTGELFF. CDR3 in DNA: TGTGCCAGCAGCGTAGTCGGGGATCCCACCGGGGAGCTGTTTTTT.

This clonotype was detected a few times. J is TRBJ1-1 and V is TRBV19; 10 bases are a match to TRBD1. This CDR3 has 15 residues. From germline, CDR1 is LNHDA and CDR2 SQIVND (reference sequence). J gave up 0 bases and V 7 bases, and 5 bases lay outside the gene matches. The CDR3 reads CASTMGQGLNTEAFF. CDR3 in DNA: TGTGCCAGTACCATGGGACAGGGGCTGAACACTGAAGCTTTCTTT.

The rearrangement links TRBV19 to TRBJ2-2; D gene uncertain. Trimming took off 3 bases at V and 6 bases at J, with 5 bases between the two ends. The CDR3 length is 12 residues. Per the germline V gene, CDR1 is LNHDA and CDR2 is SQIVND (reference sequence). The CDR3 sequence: CASSIFPGELFF. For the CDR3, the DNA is TGTGCCAGTAGTATCTTCCCCGGGGAGCTGTTTTTT.